These 16 T cell receptor beta chains came from one sample sequenced in a study of blood T cell repertoires in COVID-19. Here immunoSEQ multiplex PCR was the method, and the copy in TCRdb shows in-frame clones only, minus some. The sample holds tens of thousands of clones, 90% seen once. The sample was peripheral blood. The receptors originated from a human donor in a cohort sampled during active COVID-19.

V and J are TRBV2 and TRBJ2-3; maybe TRBD2 (6 bases). Deletions cut 6 bases from V and 3 bases from J, with 7 bases between. The length of the CDR3 is 12 residues. CDR1 and CDR2 (germline): SNHLY, FYNNEI. CDR3 amino acids: CASRLATDTQYF. CDR3 coding DNA: TGTGCCAGCAGACTAGCTACAGATACGCAGTATTTT.

The chain has TRBV3-1 (or the pseudogene TRBV3-2) and TRBJ2-5; D unresolved. The V gene lost 1 base and the J gene lost 6 bases, with 6 bases spanning the gap. Germline lookup yields CDR1 LGHDT and CDR2 YNNKEL (reference sequence). The CDR3 contains 12 residues. CDR3 region: CASSQVVKTQYF. CDR3 DNA sequence: TGTGCCAGCAGCCAAGTAGTTAAGACCCAGTACTTC.

The gene calls are TRBV11-3 and TRBJ2-1, with 11 bases aligning to TRBD1. The CDR3 totals 15 residues. Losses at the gene ends were 0 bases for V and 8 bases for J; bases not matched to a gene: 3. Germline CDR1 and CDR2: SGHNT and YENEEA. The CDR3 coding sequence is TGTGCCAGCAGCTTAGATGGACAGGGGGCGGATGAGCAGTTCTTC. Its protein is CASSLDGQGADEQFF. Full variable domain (rest looked up from reference TRBV11-3 and TRBJ2-1): EAGVVQSPRYKIIEKKQPVAFWCNPISGHNTLYWYLQNLGQGPELLIRYENEEAVDDSQLPKDRFSAERLKGVDSTLKIQPAELGDSAVYLCASSLDGQGADEQFFGPGTRLTVL.

CDR3: CASSFLAEDPTDTQYF. DNA for the CDR3: TGTGCCAGCAGCTTTCTAGCGGAGGACCCCACAGATACGCAGTATTTT. The chain recombines TRBV7-2 with TRBJ2-3; 7 nucleotides line up with TRBD2. Germline CDR1 is SGHTA and CDR2 is FQGNSA. The junction had 8 bases not matched to a gene; V was cut back by 3 bases and J by 2 bases. This CDR3 has 16 amino acids.

This chain uses TRBV4-1 with TRBJ2-3; 7 bases fit TRBD1. The V gene's germline CDR1 is MGHRA and CDR2 YSYEKL. The CDR3 has 17 amino acids. J gave up 2 bases and V 1 base, and 9 bases lay outside the gene matches. The CDR3 DNA is TGCGCCAGCAGCCAAGTGTTTCGAGGGGGCATCACAGATACGCAGTATTTT. Its protein is CASSQVFRGGITDTQYF.

The V call is TRBV4-1, the J call TRBJ1-1, with 8 nucleotides matching TRBD1. The ends lost 1 base at V and 5 bases at J; junction bases unmatched: 9. Germline V gives CDR1 MGHRA, CDR2 YSYEKL. The CDR3 length is 16 residues. CDR3 in DNA: TGCGCCAGCAGCCAAGGTAGTGGACAGGGATCAACTGAAGCTTTCTTT. The encoded protein is CASSQGSGQGSTEAFF.

The chain has TRBV5-6 and TRBJ1-2; D may be TRBD1 (5 bases). The CDR3 is made up of 13 amino acids. The germline gives CDR1 SGHDT, CDR2 YYEEEE. V lost 3 bases to trimming and J lost 7 bases, with 13 bases between them. The CDR3 sequence is CASSYSRAAGYTF. In DNA, the CDR3 is TGTGCCAGCAGCTATAGCAGGGCTGCTGGCTACACCTTC.

In this sample, this clone turned up a few times. V and J are TRBV5-1 and TRBJ1-5, with D unresolved. The CDR3 extends over 13 amino acids. The V gene lost 0 bases and the J gene lost 4 bases, with 5 bases spanning the gap. Germline CDR1 and CDR2: SGHRS and YFSETQ. CDR3 in amino acids: CASSLGRNQPQHF. The CDR3 DNA follows: TGCGCCAGCAGCTTGGGCAGAAATCAGCCCCAGCATTTT.

CDR3 coding DNA: TGTGCCAGCAGTGTGGACAAGGTTCAGTACTTC. It specifies CASSVDKVQYF. V is TRBV2 and J is TRBJ2-4; perhaps TRBD1 as D (5 bases). The CDR3 spans 11 residues. With 4 bases removed from V and 11 bases from J, the gap between germline ends came to 9 bases. CDR1 and CDR2 (germline): SNHLY, FYNNEI.

CDR3 nucleotide sequence: TGTGCCAGTTACAGGGGCGGCGGCTACACCTTC. The encoded protein is CASYRGGGYTF. J is TRBJ1-2 and V is TRBV19; 7 nucleotides match TRBD1. Germline CDR1 and CDR2: LNHDA and SQIVND (reference sequence). J lost 8 bases, V lost 8 bases, and 5 bases had no gene match. The CDR3 runs to 11 residues.

The chain has TRBV28 and TRBJ2-5, with TRBD2 matching 14 bases. The length of the CDR3 is 17 residues. V shed 3 bases, J shed 5 bases, and the junction held 8 bases outside the gene matches. The V gene's germline CDR1 is MDHEN and CDR2 SYDVKM. CDR3 sequence (DNA): TGTGCCAGCAGTTTCTCCGGACTAGCGGGAGGAGTGGAGACCCAGTACTTC. Protein sequence: CASSFSGLAGGVETQYF.

The gene calls are TRBV18 and TRBJ2-5; 11 bases fit TRBD1. The CDR3 consists of 14 residues. CDR1 and CDR2 (germline): KGHSH, LQKENI. V dropped 4 bases and J dropped 4; count of bases not matched to a gene: 2. CDR3 amino acids: CASSHGQGAETQYF. CDR3 DNA: TGTGCCAGCTCACATGGACAGGGGGCAGAGACCCAGTACTTC.

The rearrangement joins TRBV28 to TRBJ1-2, with 9 bases fitting TRBD1. This CDR3 is 15 amino acids long. Per germline, CDR1 MDHEN and CDR2 SYDVKM. V lost 6 bases, J lost 4 bases, and 9 bases stayed unmatched. The chain's CDR3 is CASRQTGGAGYGYTF. The CDR3 nucleotides read TGTGCCAGCAGGCAGACAGGGGGGGCAGGCTATGGCTACACCTTC.

The chain joins TRBV5-1 to TRBJ1-3; D uncertain. The germline V gene has CDR1 SGHRS and CDR2 YFSETQ. V was shortened by 0 bases and J by 1 base, with 5 bases between the two germline ends. The CDR3 runs to 14 residues. This CDR3 is CASSLGQSGNTIYF. CDR3 nucleotide sequence: TGCGCCAGCAGCTTGGGACAATCTGGAAACACCATATATTTT.

The chain is built from TRBV7-8 and TRBJ1-5; the match to TRBD1 covers 7 bases. Unmatched junction bases numbered 6, after V lost 5 bases and J lost 5 bases. The CDR3 sequence is 14 residues long. Germline lookup yields CDR1 SGHVS and CDR2 FQNEAQ. Here the CDR3 reads CASSAFRGDQPQHF. The CDR3 region has the DNA TGTGCCAGCAGCGCGTTCAGGGGGGATCAGCCCCAGCATTTT. The full variable domain, completed using reference TRBV7-8 and TRBJ1-5, is GAGVSQSPRYKVAKRGQDVALRCDPISGHVSLFWYQQALGQGPEFLTYFQNEAQLDKSGLPSDRFFAERPEGSVSTLKIQRTQQEDSAVYLCASSAFRGDQPQHFGDGTRLSIL.

This sequence joins TRBV28 and TRBJ1-5; possible D gene TRBD1, 5 bases. This CDR3 is built from 15 residues. Trimming shortened V by 3 bases and J by 5 bases, and 14 bases separated the two germline ends. The V gene's germline CDR1 is MDHEN and CDR2 SYDVKM. The CDR3 DNA sequence: TGTGCCAGCAGTTTCGGGGGAGGGGACCATCAGCCCCAGCATTTT. Its translation is CASSFGGGDHQPQHF.